This T cell receptor beta chain was identified in a study of T cells in Graves' hyperthyroidism and ophthalmopathy. TCR beta CDR3 regions were amplified from RNA. HTBI primers were the set used in a first-round RT-PCR of the TCR CDR3. From the multiplex PCR reads, TCRdb called clonotypes with MiXCR, one entry per CDR3 protein. The table lists around 600,000 distinct CDR3 sequences, about 45% of them singletons. This clonotype was found many times. The specimen sequenced was peripheral blood or thyroid tissue (not recorded which). This clonotype was obtained from an adult man with Graves' disease, either hyperthyroidism or ophthalmopathy (not recorded which).

DNA of the CDR3: TGCAGTGCCGCGGCTGACTCCTACGAGCAGTACTTC. Translated: CSAAADSYEQYF. The V call is TRBV20-1, the J call TRBJ2-7; D gene unclear. The CDR3 is made up of 12 amino acids. Germline V gives CDR1 DFQATT, CDR2 SNEGSKA (reference sequence). V dropped 6 bases and J dropped 0 bases, with 9 bases sitting between them.